This paragraph reports one T cell receptor beta chain. Its antigen is currently unknown. The record originates from a study of TIL therapy for anti-PD-1-resistant metastatic lung cancer. Study-wide context: Tumors carried a median 1.5 non-synonymous mutations per megabase.

The study's findings and limits: Infused TIL clonotypes partially replaced the baseline blood repertoire, then decayed over months.

The CDR3 totals 11 residues. Per the germline V gene, CDR1 is SGHVS and CDR2 is FNYEAQ. Trimming cost V 4 bases and J 5 bases, with 5 bases left between them. Time point denoted: pre-treatment sample, taken before nivolumab and TIL therapy. Enrollment ran from October 2017 to January 2020. This was the immunoSEQ v3 assay. Produced via immunoSEQ multiplex PCR; TCRdb's table is partial and in-frame only. The sample shows more than 55,000 clones, roughly four fifths of them seen only once. The sequence derives from a person between 25 and 80 years old with non-small cell lung cancer. The sequenced sample was blood, obtained at baseline. V usage is TRBV7-6 and J usage is TRBJ2-5; D ambiguous. The CDR3: CASSSYETQYF. CDR3 DNA sequence: TGTGCCAGCAGCTCCTATGAGACCCAGTACTTC.